This TCR beta chain was documented in a study of tumor-infiltrating lymphocytes in localized non-small cell lung cancer. Study summary: Tumor tissue and non-adjacent uninvolved lung came from each patient. Study-level findings and limits: IM1 and IM2 tumors showed no difference in T-cell fraction. Recurrence-free survival showed no association with tumor T-cell fraction. Only some patients had TCR sequencing, depending on available tissue.

As to this clone: The antigen is unknown.

Trimming shortened V by 2 bases and J by 2 bases, and 26 bases separated the two germline ends. Per germline, CDR1 SGHNT and CDR2 YYREEE (reference sequence). This CDR3 has 19 residues. Sequencing used immunoSEQ multiplex PCR; TCRdb keeps in-frame clones, though not all of them. This table has about 22,000 clones, 70% to 80% appearing once. The chain couples TRBV5-4 to TRBJ2-7, with D possibly being TRBD2 (5 bases). This sequence originates from a human donor with non-small cell lung cancer. Sequenced input: lung tumor tissue. The CDR3 here is CASSFSRTLLLREAYEQYF. CDR3 nucleotide sequence: TGTGCCAGCAGCTTTTCCCGAACTCTACTATTACGGGAAGCCTACGAGCAGTACTTC.